This T cell receptor (beta chain) was sequenced during a study of cytomegalovirus exposure and HLA in healthy donors. The germline V gene encodes CDR1 SNHLY and CDR2 FYNNEI. The CDR3 runs to 12 residues. Points from the study as a whole: It emerged from a later analysis that several of the most significant clusters appeared to be linked to common viral pathogens. Researchers reported in a later analysis that a missense DCLRE1C variant was tied to TCR beta V- and J-gene trimming.

The PCR contained 60 Vbeta and 13 Jbeta primers. Only in-frame clones appear in the TCRdb table, and some are missing; sequencing was by immunoSEQ multiplex PCR. The repertoire holds roughly 130,000 clones, with around 82% as singletons. Though nominally healthy at sampling, donors likely had unrecorded immune exposures. This clone was observed a handful of times. Its antigen is unidentified. The junction does not match germline at one end; this may be a read error. The J gene is TRBJ1-4, the V gene TRBV2, with unresolved D. The source of this sequence is a boy between 10 and 17 years old in good health and CMV-seronegative. The specimen sequenced was PBMCs. The CDR3 region is CASSEARSAWIF. The CDR3 DNA is TGTGCCAGCAGTGAAGCGCGGAGCGCCTGGATTTTT.